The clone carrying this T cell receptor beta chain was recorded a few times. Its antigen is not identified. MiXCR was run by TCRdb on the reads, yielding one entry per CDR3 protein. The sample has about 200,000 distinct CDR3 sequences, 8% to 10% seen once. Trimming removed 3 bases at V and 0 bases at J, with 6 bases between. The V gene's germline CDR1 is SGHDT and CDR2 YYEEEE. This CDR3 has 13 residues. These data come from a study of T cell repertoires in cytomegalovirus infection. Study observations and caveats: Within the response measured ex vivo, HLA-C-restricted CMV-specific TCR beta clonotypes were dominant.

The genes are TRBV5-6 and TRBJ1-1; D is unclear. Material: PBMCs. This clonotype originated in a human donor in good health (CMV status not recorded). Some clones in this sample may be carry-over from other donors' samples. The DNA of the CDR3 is TGTGCCAGCAGCTCCCCAATGAACACTGAAGCTTTCTTT. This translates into CASSSPMNTEAFF.